This T cell receptor beta chain was captured by sequencing in a study of response to subunit inactivated influenza vaccine. Findings of the study overall: It was the authors' suggestion that each seasonal influenza vaccination recruits few new T cells.

The germline V and J ends were trimmed by 3 bases and 10 bases, with 10 bases remaining between them. Germline loops: CDR1 KGHSH, CDR2 LQKENI. This CDR3 has 13 amino acids. TCRdb redid the calling of the RT-PCR reads with MiXCR, one entry per CDR3 protein. The data show about half a million distinct CDR3 sequences, with 25% seen just once and 1.5% to 2% held by the top ten. This clonotype appeared a few times. Its target is unknown. The chain carries TRBV18 and TRBJ1-6; tentatively, D is TRBD1 (5 bases). The sample here was CD4+ T cells sorted from PBMCs, taken 4 to 6 days after vaccination. The sequence came from a man aged 50 to 59 who received an inactivated influenza vaccine. DNA for the CDR3: TGTGCCAGCTCACCTGGGACGGAGTCACCCCTCCACTTT. This gives the protein CASSPGTESPLHF.